The 29 T cell receptor beta chains below come from one sample, sequenced in a study of cytomegalovirus exposure and HLA in healthy donors. PCR employed 60 Vbeta and 13 Jbeta primers. Generated by immunoSEQ multiplex PCR, the TCRdb table keeps only in-frame clones and is missing some. This table has about 140,000 clones, about three quarters appearing once. Sample: PBMCs. The receptors shown here come from a man in his thirties or forties in good health and CMV-seropositive.

V usage is TRBV7-9 and J usage is TRBJ1-2, with 9 bases lining up with TRBD1. This CDR3 spans 14 amino acids. Germline V gene sequence: CDR1 SEHNR, CDR2 FQNEAQ (reference sequence). J was trimmed by 3 bases and V by 3 bases; bases with no gene match: 2. This CDR3 is CASSLGTGYYGYTF. The CDR3 nucleotides are TGTGCCAGCAGCTTGGGGACAGGGTACTATGGCTACACCTTC.

This chain links TRBV7-2 with TRBJ2-7; the match to TRBD2 covers 12 bases. J was trimmed by 0 bases and V by 5 bases; bases with no gene match: 8. The CDR3 totals 17 residues. CDR1 and CDR2 from the germline V gene are SGHTA and FQGNSA. CDR3 nucleotide sequence: TGTGCCAGCAGCCCTTCCGGGACTAGCGGGCACTCCTACGAGCAGTACTTC. It yields the protein CASSPSGTSGHSYEQYF.

This chain links TRBV5-1 with TRBJ1-1, with D uncertain. CDR1 and CDR2 (germline): SGHRS, YFSETQ. V was pared by 0 bases and J by 2 bases, with 11 bases between. CDR3 size: 15 residues. CDR3 coding DNA: TGCGCCAGCAGCTTGGACCTCCGGGTCAACACTGAAGCTTTCTTT. This gives the protein CASSLDLRVNTEAFF.

The chain has TRBV28 and TRBJ1-1; D ambiguous. CDR3 size: 13 residues. The ends were cut back, 4 bases at V and 4 bases at J, with 10 bases in the middle. The germline CDR1 and CDR2 sequences are MDHEN and SYDVKM. In DNA form, the CDR3 reads TGTGCCAGCAGTTCCCGACGGGGCACTGAAGCTTTCTTT. Amino acids: CASSSRRGTEAFF.

This clone was seen just once. V gene TRBV19 combines with J gene TRBJ2-5; 9 positions agree with TRBD2. CDR1 and CDR2 from the germline V gene are LNHDA and SQIVND (reference sequence). V lost 3 bases and J lost 5; bases outside the gene matches: 7. This CDR3 region has 15 residues. The CDR3 reads CASSMVLAGTETQYF. The CDR3 nucleotides read TGTGCCAGTAGTATGGTACTAGCGGGTACTGAGACCCAGTACTTC.

The chain combines TRBV10-3 with TRBJ1-2; TRBD1 matches at 9 bases. The germline CDR1 and CDR2 sequences are ENHRY and SYGVKD. This CDR3 has 12 amino acids. V gave up 11 bases and J gave up 6 bases; unmatched junction bases: 7. This CDR3 is CAADRGGDGYTF. The CDR3 DNA follows: TGTGCCGCCGACAGGGGGGGAGATGGCTACACCTTC.

The CDR3 reads CASSVDMGRGYGYTF. CDR3 sequence (DNA): TGTGCCAGCAGCGTAGATATGGGGCGGGGCTATGGCTACACCTTC. The chain has TRBV9 and TRBJ1-2; TRBD1 is a possible D gene (5 bases). V was pared by 0 bases and J by 4 bases, with 13 bases between. Germline values: CDR1 SGDLS, CDR2 YYNGEE. The CDR3 consists of 15 residues.

The rearrangement joins TRBV30 to TRBJ2-2; perhaps TRBD1 as D (5 bases). The CDR3 totals 13 residues. CDR1 GTSNPN and CDR2 SVGIG come from the germline V gene (reference sequence). Trimming stripped 0 bases from V and 7 bases from J, with 9 bases between. The CDR3 spells CAWSVSGYGELFF. CDR3 coding DNA: TGTGCCTGGAGTGTATCAGGGTACGGGGAGCTGTTTTTT.

Note on this clone: An end of the junction differs from the germline gene, which may be a read error. This chain connects TRBV10-3 to TRBJ1-5; no definite D call. CDR3 length equals 14 residues. The germline gives CDR1 ENHRY, CDR2 SYGVKD. The CDR3 DNA sequence: TGTGCCATCGGTGAGACAAGAATTAATCAGCCCCAGCATTTT. Translation: CAIGETRINQPQHF.

This clone came up once. The rearrangement joins TRBV7-2 to TRBJ2-3; D is possibly TRBD2 (5 bases). The V gene lost 6 bases and the J gene lost 3 bases, with 13 bases spanning the gap. This CDR3 contains 14 residues. Germline V CDR1 and CDR2: SGHTA, FQGNSA. The CDR3 protein is CASRWRVSTDTQYF. For the CDR3, the DNA is TGTGCCAGCAGGTGGCGGGTTAGTACAGATACGCAGTATTTT. Full variable domain (rest looked up from reference TRBV7-2 and TRBJ2-3): GAGVSQSPSNKVTEKGKDVELRCDPISGHTALYWYRQSLGQGLEFLIYFQGNSAPDKSGLPSDRFSAERTGGSVSTLTIQRTQQEDSAVYLCASRWRVSTDTQYFGPGTRLTVL.

Turning to this clone: One end of the junction is discordant with germline, which a read error may explain. The chain is built from TRBV6-5 and TRBJ2-7, with D tentatively TRBD2 (6 bases). This CDR3 spans 15 amino acids. CDR1 MNHEY and CDR2 SVGAGI come from the germline V gene. DNA of the CDR3: TGTGCCAGCAGTCTGTCGCGGGACGGATCCTACGAGCAGTGCTTC. This translates into CASSLSRDGSYEQCF.

CDR3 DNA sequence: TGTGCCAGCAGCTTAGGTGCGAGGGCAGATACGCAGTATTTT. Amino acids: CASSLGARADTQYF. The chain is built from TRBV7-3 and TRBJ2-3, with a possible D match to TRBD2 (5 bases). The CDR3 extends over 14 amino acids. The ends were cut back, 2 bases at V and 4 bases at J, with 10 bases in the middle. Germline V gene lookup returns CDR1 SGHTA and CDR2 FQGTGA.

The chain is built from TRBV9 and TRBJ2-1; TRBD2 agrees at 10 bases. Germline loops: CDR1 SGDLS, CDR2 YYNGEE. The CDR3 sequence is 18 residues long. Trimming at V came to 0 bases and at J to 4 bases, leaving 10 bases not matched to a gene. The CDR3 spells CASSVGSSGSSGYNEQFF. The CDR3 nucleotides read TGTGCCAGCAGCGTAGGGTCTAGCGGGAGTTCGGGATACAATGAGCAGTTCTTC. The entire variable domain, with the rest obtained from reference TRBV9 and TRBJ2-1, is as follows: DSGVTQTPKHLITATGQRVTLRCSPRSGDLSVYWYQQSLDQGLQFLIQYYNGEERAKGNILERFSAQQFPDLHSELNLSSLELGDSALYFCASSVGSSGSSGYNEQFFGPGTRLTVL.

This sequence joins TRBV6-1 and TRBJ2-7, with D tentatively TRBD2 (5 bases). CDR1 MNHNS and CDR2 SASEGT come from the germline V gene. Trimming removed 1 base at V and 3 bases at J, with 16 bases between. This CDR3 contains 16 residues. The CDR3, as DNA: TGTGCCAGCAGTGAAGGTCGGGGTGGGCTAGGCTACGAGCAGTACTTC. Its translation: CASSEGRGGLGYEQYF.

This sequence joins TRBV7-8 and TRBJ1-4; D not certain. Deletions cut 2 bases from V and 6 bases from J, with 10 bases between. This CDR3 comprises 14 residues. Germline CDR1 SGHVS, CDR2 FQNEAQ. CDR3 loop: CASSLIQYDEKLFF. DNA of the CDR3: TGTGCCAGCAGCTTAATACAGTACGATGAAAAACTGTTTTTT.

This sequence joins TRBV19 and TRBJ2-7; TRBD1 is a possible D gene (5 bases). The CDR3 loop spans 15 amino acids. Trimming removed 10 bases from V and 2 bases from J, with 21 bases in between. Germline V lookup: CDR1 LNHDA, CDR2 SQIVND (reference sequence). The CDR3 DNA is TGTGCCACTATGATCCAGGGTTATGGGGCCTACGAGCAGTACTTC. The encoded protein is CATMIQGYGAYEQYF.

The chain employs TRBV10-3 and TRBJ2-7, with D uncertain. Germline CDR1 and CDR2: ENHRY and SYGVKD. The CDR3 is 12 amino acids. V dropped 5 bases and J dropped 2 bases, with 7 bases sitting between them. The CDR3 reads CAISSHTYEQYF. The CDR3 nucleotides are TGTGCCATCAGTTCCCACACCTACGAGCAGTACTTC.

This rearrangement joins TRBV19 to TRBJ2-1; a possible D gene is TRBD2 (5 bases). The germline V and J ends were trimmed by 8 bases and 6 bases, with 17 bases remaining between them. The CDR3 is 14 residues long. Germline V gives CDR1 LNHDA, CDR2 SQIVND (reference sequence). The CDR3 DNA follows: TGTGCCAGTCAGCGGCGTGGTGGCGGCAATGAGCAGTTCTTC. Amino acids: CASQRRGGGNEQFF.

Only one count was recorded for this clone. CDR3 in DNA: TGTGCCAGCAGCCTAGGACAGGGTGGGTCCGGGGAGCTGTTTTTT. It encodes CASSLGQGGSGELFF. This sequence joins TRBV4-2 and TRBJ2-2; 8 positions match TRBD1. The CDR3 covers 15 residues. Germline V gene sequence: CDR1 LGHNA, CDR2 YNFKEQ. J gave up 6 bases and V 4 bases, and 7 bases lay outside the gene matches.

This chain joins TRBV11-3 and TRBJ2-3, with D perhaps matching TRBD1 (5 bases). The CDR3 consists of 14 residues. The germline V and J ends were trimmed by 1 base and 3 bases, with 8 bases remaining between them. Germline loops: CDR1 SGHNT, CDR2 YENEEA. The CDR3: CASSLGGWTDTQYF. DNA of the CDR3: TGTGCCAGCAGCTTAGGGGGCTGGACAGATACGCAGTATTTT.

Turning to this clone: The germline gene is not matched at one end of the junction; a read error may be the cause. The J gene is TRBJ2-7, the V gene TRBV7-9; 9 nucleotides agree with TRBD1. CDR3 length: 15 amino acids. Per the germline V gene, CDR1 is SEHNR and CDR2 is FQNEAQ (reference sequence). The CDR3 nucleotides are TGTTCCAGCAGCTTAGGTTCGGACAGGGGCGGGGAGCAGTACTTC. This translates into CSSSLGSDRGGEQYF.

V usage is TRBV9 and J usage is TRBJ1-2; D is unclear. Between the trimmed V and J ends, which lost 5 bases and 3 bases, there was a span of 17 bases. This CDR3 region has 15 residues. Germline V gives CDR1 SGDLS, CDR2 YYNGEE. The DNA for the CDR3 is TGTGCCAGCAGTCCCAATGGGAGGCTGGACTATGGCTACACCTTC. Its protein is CASSPNGRLDYGYTF. Supplemented by reference TRBV9 and TRBJ1-2, the full variable domain reads DSGVTQTPKHLITATGQRVTLRCSPRSGDLSVYWYQQSLDQGLQFLIQYYNGEERAKGNILERFSAQQFPDLHSELNLSSLELGDSALYFCASSPNGRLDYGYTFGSGTRLTVV.

The chain joins TRBV5-1 to TRBJ2-4, with D perhaps matching TRBD1 (5 bases). V was pared by 5 bases and J by 1 base, with 16 bases between. The CDR3 length is 16 residues. From germline, CDR1 is SGHRS and CDR2 YFSETQ. The CDR3 coding sequence is TGCGCCAGCAGGCCCTGGGGCAGGGTGGCCAAAAACATTCAGTACTTC. Its translation: CASRPWGRVAKNIQYF.

The rearrangement uses TRBV6-1 and TRBJ2-5; 7 nucleotides match TRBD2. The J call is uncertain, as TRBJ2-7 better fits the DNA end. This CDR3 region has 14 residues. In germline, CDR1 is MNHNS, CDR2 SASEGT. CDR3 nucleotides: TGTGCCAGCAGAGAGGAGGCGGGAGCTGACGAGCAGTACTTC. The encoded protein is CASREEAGADEQYF.

The chain joins TRBV7-2 to TRBJ2-7, with a tentative D call TRBD1 (6 bases). V lost 3 bases to trimming and J lost 1 base, with 10 bases between them. The CDR3 is 14 amino acids. Germline V CDR1 and CDR2: SGHTA, FQGNSA. The CDR3 is CASSLAGESYEQYF. The CDR3 DNA follows: TGTGCCAGCAGCTTGGCAGGGGAATCCTACGAGCAGTACTTC.

A few counts support this clone. J is TRBJ1-3 and V is TRBV7-9; the D gene is possibly TRBD1 (6 bases). Germline CDR1 is SEHNR and CDR2 is FQNEAQ (reference sequence). This CDR3 comprises 17 residues. Deletions cut 5 bases from V and 4 bases from J, with 21 bases between. CDR3 coding DNA: TGTGCCAGCAGCATGCCTGTCCCCGGGACATGGGGAAACACCATATATTTT. It encodes CASSMPVPGTWGNTIYF.

For the CDR3, the DNA is TGTGCCATCAGTGGGGGGGTGAATGAGCAGTTCTTC. It translates to CAISGGVNEQFF. The gene calls are TRBV10-3 and TRBJ2-1, with D maybe TRBD2 (6 bases). The CDR3 has 12 amino acids. CDR1 is ENHRY and CDR2 is SYGVKD in the germline V gene. Trimming left V 4 bases short and J 7 bases short, with 8 bases between.

The chain links TRBV5-5 to TRBJ2-6, with D possibly TRBD2 on 5 matching bases. Per germline, CDR1 SGHKS and CDR2 YYEKEE (reference sequence). CDR3 size: 17 residues. Trimming left V 1 base short and J 2 bases short, with 13 bases between. CDR3 region: CASSLLPGSTGANVLTF. CDR3 DNA sequence: TGTGCCAGCAGCTTGCTTCCGGGATCGACTGGGGCCAACGTCCTGACTTTC.

This chain uses TRBV4-2 with TRBJ2-7; possible D gene TRBD2, 6 bases. Looked up from germline, CDR1 is LGHNA and CDR2 is YNFKEQ. The CDR3 has 16 residues. Deletions cut 1 base from V and 0 bases from J, with 13 bases between. The CDR3 spells CASSQAAEDYSYEQYF. DNA of the CDR3: TGTGCCAGCAGCCAAGCAGCCGAGGACTACTCCTACGAGCAGTACTTC.